This T cell receptor (beta chain) stems from a study of regulatory T cells in long-lasting Graves disease. Stated time point: newly diagnosed GD, antithyroid drugs for less than 3 months. Isolated PBMC RNA provided the starting material for the TCR library. V lost 7 bases to trimming and J lost 4 bases; unmatched junction nucleotides: 11. Germline lookup yields CDR1 KGHDR and CDR2 SFDVKD. The CDR3 runs to 15 residues. Study-wide results and limits: Persistent disease exhibited a predilection for TRBV28, TRBJ1-2 and TRBJ2-5.

The table lists this clonotype with many counts. The target antigen is unknown. The authors built TCR beta libraries using iRepertoire HTBI primers and Arm-PCR of CDR3 regions. In TCRdb, the multiplex PCR reads were re-called with MiXCR into one record per CDR3 protein. Seen here are under 250,000 distinct CDR3 sequences, approximately 19% observed once, and the top ten hold 12%. These data also featured in a second study, about T cells in Graves' hyperthyroidism and ophthalmopathy.

V and J are TRBV24-1 and TRBJ2-7, with 8 bases that match TRBD2. The TCR comes from a woman aged 25 to 39 with Graves disease. Source: peripheral blood mononuclear cells (PBMCs), taken at new diagnosis, from a patient treated with antithyroid drugs. CDR3 sequence: CATSSPGAGEYEQYF. Written as DNA, the CDR3 is TGTGCCACCAGCTCCCCCGGAGCGGGAGAATACGAGCAGTACTTC.